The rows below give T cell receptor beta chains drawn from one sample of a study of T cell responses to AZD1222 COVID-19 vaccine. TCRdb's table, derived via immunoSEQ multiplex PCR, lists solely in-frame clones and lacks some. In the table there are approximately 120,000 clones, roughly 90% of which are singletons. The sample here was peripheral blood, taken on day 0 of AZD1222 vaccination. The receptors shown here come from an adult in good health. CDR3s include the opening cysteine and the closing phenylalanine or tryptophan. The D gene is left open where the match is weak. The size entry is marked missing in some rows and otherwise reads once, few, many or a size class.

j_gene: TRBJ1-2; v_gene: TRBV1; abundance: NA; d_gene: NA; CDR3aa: CTSSQIQGIGYGYTF; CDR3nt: TGCACCAGCAGCCAAATCCAGGGGATCGGCTATGGCTACACCTTC
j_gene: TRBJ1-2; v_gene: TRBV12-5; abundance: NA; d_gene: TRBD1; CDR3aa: CASGFTGEVADYGYTF; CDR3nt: TGTGCTAGTGGTTTTACAGGGGAAGTAGCGGACTATGGCTACACCTTC
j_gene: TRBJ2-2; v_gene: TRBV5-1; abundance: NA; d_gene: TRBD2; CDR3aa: CASSLLAGDSTGELFF; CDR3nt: TGCGCCAGCAGCTTGCTAGCGGGGGATTCCACCGGGGAGCTGTTTTTT
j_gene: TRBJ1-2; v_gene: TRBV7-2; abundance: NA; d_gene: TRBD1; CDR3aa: CASSFYRDSSNYGYTF; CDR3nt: TGTGCCAGCAGCTTCTACCGGGACAGTTCTAACTATGGCTACACCTTC
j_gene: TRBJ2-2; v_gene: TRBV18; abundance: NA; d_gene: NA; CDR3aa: CASSPQMQYEELFF; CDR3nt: TGTGCCAGCTCACCACAGATGCAGTACGAGGAGCTGTTTTTT
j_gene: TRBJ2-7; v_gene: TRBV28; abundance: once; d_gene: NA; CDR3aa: CASSQGSYEQYF; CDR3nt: TGTGCCAGCAGTCAGGGCTCCTACGAGCAGTACTTC
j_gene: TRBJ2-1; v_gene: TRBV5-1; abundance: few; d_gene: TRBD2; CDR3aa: CASSSSSWEGPNEQFF; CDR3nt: TGCGCCAGCAGCTCCAGCTCGTGGGAGGGCCCGAATGAGCAGTTCTTC
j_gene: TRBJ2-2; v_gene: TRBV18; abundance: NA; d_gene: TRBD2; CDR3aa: CASSPGLGNTGELFF; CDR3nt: TGTGCCAGCTCACCGGGACTAGGGAACACCGGGGAGCTGTTTTTT
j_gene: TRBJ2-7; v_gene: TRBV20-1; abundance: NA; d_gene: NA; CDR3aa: CSADHSYEQYF; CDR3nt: TGCAGTGCTGACCACAGCTACGAGCAGTACTTC
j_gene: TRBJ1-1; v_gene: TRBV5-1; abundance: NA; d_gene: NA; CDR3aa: CASRRWGNMNTEAFF; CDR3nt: TGCGCCAGCAGAAGGTGGGGCAACATGAACACTGAAGCTTTCTTT
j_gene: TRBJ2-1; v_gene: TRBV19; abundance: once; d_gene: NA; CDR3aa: CASRLHRVSSYNEQFF; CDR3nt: TGTGCCAGTAGACTCCACAGGGTTAGCTCCTACAATGAGCAGTTCTTC
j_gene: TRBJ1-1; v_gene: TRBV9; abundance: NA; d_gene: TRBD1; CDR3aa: CASSGGTGMNTEAFF; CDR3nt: TGTGCCAGCAGCGGAGGGACAGGGATGAACACTGAAGCTTTCTTT
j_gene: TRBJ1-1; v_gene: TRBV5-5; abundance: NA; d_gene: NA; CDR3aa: CASSLVLTRETEAFF; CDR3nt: TGTGCCAGCAGCTTGGTTCTTACGAGGGAGACTGAAGCTTTCTTT
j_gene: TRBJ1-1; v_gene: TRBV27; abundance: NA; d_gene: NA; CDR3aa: CASSLGGARTEAFF; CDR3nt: TGTGCCAGCAGTTTAGGGGGGGCAAGAACTGAAGCTTTCTTT